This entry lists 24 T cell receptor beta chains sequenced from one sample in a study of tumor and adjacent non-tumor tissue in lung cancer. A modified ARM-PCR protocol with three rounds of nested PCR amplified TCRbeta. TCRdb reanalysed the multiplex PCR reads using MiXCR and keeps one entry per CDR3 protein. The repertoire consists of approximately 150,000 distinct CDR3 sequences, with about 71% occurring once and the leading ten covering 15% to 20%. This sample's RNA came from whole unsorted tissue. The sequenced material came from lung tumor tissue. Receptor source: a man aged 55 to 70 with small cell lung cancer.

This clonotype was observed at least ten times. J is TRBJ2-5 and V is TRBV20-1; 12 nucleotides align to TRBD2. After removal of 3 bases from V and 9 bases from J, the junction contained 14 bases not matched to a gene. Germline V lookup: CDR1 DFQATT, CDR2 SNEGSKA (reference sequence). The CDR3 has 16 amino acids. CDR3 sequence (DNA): TGCAGTGCTAGTAGACTAGCGGGAGCAGCGGAGGGGGCCCAGTACTTC. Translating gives CSASRLAGAAEGAQYF.

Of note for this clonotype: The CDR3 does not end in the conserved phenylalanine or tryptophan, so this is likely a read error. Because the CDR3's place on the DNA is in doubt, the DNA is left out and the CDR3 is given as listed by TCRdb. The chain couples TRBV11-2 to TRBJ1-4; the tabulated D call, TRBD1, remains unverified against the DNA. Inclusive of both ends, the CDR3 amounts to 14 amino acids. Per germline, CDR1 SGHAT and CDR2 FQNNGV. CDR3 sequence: CASSPRPNNEKLFS.

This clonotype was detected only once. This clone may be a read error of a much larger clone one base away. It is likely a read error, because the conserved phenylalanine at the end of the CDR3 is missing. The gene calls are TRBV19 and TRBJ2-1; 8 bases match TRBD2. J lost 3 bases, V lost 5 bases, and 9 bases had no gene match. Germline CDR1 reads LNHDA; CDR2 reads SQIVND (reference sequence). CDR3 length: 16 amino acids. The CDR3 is CASSDPETSVYNEQFL. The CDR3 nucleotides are TGTGCCAGTAGTGACCCTGAGACTAGCGTCTACAATGAGCAGTTCCTC.

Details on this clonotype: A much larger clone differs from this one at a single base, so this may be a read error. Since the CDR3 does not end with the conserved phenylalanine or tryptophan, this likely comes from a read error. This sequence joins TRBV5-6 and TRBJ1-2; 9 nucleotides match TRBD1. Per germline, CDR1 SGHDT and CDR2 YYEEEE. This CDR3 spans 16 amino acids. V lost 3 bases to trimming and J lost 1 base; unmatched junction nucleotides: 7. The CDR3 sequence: CASSYRGTGINYGYTL. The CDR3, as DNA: TGTGCCAGCAGCTACCGGGGGACAGGGATTAACTATGGCTACACCTTA.

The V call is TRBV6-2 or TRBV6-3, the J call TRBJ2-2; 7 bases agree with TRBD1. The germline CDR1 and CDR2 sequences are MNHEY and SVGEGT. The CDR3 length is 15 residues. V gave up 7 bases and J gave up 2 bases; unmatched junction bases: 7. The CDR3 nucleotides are TGTGCCAGCACCCGGGGACAGAGAAACACCGGGGAGCTGTTTTTT. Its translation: CASTRGQRNTGELFF.

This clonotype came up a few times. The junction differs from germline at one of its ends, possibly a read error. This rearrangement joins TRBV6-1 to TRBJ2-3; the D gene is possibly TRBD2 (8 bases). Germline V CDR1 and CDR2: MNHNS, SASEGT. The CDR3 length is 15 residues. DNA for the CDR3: TGTGCCAGCAGTGAACTCACCCGAGTATTAGCGGGACAGCTTTTT. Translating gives CASSELTRVLAGQLF.

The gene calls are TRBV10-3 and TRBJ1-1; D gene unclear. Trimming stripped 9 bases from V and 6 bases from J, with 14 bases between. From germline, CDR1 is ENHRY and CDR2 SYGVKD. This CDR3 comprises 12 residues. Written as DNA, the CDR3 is TGTGCCATTAGCCGAGAGGGCTCTGAAGCTTTCTTT. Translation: CAISREGSEAFF.

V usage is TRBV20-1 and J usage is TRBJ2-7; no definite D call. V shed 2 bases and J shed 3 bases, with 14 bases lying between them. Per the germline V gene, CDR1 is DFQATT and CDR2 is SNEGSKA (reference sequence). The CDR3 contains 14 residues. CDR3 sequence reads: CSARPLQGYYEQYV. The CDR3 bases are TGCAGTGCTAGACCATTACAAGGGTACTACGAGCAGTACGTC.

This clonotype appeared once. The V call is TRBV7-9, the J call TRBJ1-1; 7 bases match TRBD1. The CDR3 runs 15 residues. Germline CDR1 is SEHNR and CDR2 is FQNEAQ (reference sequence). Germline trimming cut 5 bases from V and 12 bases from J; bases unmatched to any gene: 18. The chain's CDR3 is CASSPTGTPRQGSFF. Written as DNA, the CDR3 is TGTGCCAGCAGCCCGACGGGAACGCCGAGACAGGGTTCTTTCTTT.

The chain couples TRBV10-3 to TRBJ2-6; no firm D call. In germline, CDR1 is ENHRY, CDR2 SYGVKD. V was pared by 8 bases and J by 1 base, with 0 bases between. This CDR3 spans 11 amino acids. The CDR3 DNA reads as TGTGCCATCTCTGGGGCCAACGTCCTGACTTTC. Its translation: CAISGANVLTF.

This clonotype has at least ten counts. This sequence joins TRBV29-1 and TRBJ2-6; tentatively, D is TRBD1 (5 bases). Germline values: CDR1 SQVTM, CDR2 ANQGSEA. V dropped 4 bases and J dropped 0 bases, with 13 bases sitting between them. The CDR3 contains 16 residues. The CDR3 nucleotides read TGCAGCGTTGGGATAGGGGATACCTCTGGGGCCAACGTCCTGACTTTC. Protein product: CSVGIGDTSGANVLTF.

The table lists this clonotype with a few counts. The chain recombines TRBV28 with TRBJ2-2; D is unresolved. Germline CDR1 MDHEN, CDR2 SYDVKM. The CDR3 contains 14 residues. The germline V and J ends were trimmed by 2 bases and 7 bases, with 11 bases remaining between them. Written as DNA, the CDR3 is TGTGCCAGCAGTTTAGAACCCAGGAGCGGGGAGCTGTTTTTT. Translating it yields CASSLEPRSGELFF.

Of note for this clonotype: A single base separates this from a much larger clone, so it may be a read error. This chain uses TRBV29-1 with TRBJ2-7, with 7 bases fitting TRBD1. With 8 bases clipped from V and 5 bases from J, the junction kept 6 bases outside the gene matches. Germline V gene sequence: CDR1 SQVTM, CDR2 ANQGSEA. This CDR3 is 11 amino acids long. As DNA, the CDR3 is TGCAGCATCAGCGACAGGGACGAGCAGTACTTC. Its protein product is CSISDRDEQYF.

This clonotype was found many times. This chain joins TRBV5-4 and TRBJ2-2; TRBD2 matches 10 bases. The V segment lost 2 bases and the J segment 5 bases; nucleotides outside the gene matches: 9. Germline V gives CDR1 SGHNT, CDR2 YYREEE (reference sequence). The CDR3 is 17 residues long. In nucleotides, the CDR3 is TGTGCCAGCAGCTTAAAAGCGGGAGGGCCTTGGACCGGGGAGCTGTTTTTT. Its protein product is CASSLKAGGPWTGELFF.

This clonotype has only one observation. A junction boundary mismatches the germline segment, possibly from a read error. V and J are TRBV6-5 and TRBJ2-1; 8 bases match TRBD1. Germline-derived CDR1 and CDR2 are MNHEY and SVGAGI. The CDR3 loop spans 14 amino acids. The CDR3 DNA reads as TGTGCCATCAGTCGACAGGGGCACTACAATGAGCAGTTCTTC. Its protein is CAISRQGHYNEQFF.

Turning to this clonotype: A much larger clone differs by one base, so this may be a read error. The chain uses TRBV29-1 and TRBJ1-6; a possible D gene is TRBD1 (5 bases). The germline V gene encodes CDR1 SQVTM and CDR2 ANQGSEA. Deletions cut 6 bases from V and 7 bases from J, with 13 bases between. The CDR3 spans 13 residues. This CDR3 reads CSVRTGVNSPLHF. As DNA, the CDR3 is TGCAGCGTAAGGACGGGGGTCAATTCACCCCTCCACTTT. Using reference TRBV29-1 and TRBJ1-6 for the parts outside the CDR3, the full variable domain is SAVISQKPSRDICQRGTSLTIQCQVDSQVTMMFWYRQQPGQSLTLIATANQGSEATYESGFVIDKFPISRPNLTFSTLTVSNMSPEDSSIYLCSVRTGVNSPLHFGNGTRLTVT.

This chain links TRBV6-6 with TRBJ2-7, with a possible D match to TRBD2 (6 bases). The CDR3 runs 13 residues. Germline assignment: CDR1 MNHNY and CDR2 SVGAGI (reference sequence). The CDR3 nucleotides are TGTGACAGCACCTGGACTACCGAGGACGAGCAGTACGTC. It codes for CDSTWTTEDEQYV.

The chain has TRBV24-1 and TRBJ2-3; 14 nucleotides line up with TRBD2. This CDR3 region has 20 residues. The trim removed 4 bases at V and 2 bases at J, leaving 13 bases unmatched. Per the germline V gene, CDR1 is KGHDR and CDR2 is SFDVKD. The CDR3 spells CATSDNKGLAGVEITDTQYF. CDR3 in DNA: TGTGCCACCAGTGACAACAAGGGACTAGCGGGAGTGGAGATCACAGATACGCAGTATTTT.

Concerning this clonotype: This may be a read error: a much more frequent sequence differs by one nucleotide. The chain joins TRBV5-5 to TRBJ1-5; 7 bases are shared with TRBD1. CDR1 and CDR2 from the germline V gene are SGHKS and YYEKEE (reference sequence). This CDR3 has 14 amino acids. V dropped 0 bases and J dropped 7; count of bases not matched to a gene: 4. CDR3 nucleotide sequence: TGTGCCAGCAGCTTGGAAGGGGGCATGCAGCCCCAGCATTTT. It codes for CASSLEGGMQPQHF.

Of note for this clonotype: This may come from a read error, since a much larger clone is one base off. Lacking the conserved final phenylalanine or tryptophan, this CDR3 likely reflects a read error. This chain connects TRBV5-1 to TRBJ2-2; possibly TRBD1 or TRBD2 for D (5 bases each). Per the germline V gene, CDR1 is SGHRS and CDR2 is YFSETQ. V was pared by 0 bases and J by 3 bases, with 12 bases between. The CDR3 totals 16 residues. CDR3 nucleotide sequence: TGCGCCAGCAGCTTGGAGACCGGGACCTACACCGGGGAGCTGTTTTAT. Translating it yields CASSLETGTYTGELFY.

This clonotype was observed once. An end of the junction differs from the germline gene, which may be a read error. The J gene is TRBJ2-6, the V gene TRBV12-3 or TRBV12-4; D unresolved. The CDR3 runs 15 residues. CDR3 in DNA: TGTGCCAGCAGTTTAACTCACTCTTGGGCCAACGTCCTGACTTTC. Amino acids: CASSLTHSWANVLTF.

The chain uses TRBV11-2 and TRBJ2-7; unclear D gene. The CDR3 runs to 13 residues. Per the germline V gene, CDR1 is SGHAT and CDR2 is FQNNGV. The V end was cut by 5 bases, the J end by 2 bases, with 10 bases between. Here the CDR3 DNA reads TGTGCCAGCAGCCCCATGTCAACCTACGAGCAGTACTTC. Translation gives CASSPMSTYEQYF.

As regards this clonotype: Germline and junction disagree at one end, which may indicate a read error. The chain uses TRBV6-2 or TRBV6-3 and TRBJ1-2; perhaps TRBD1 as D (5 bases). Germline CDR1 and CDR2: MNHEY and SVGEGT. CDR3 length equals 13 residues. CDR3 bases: TGTGTCAGCCGTCTAAGTGGGACGGAAGGTTACACCTTC. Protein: CVSRLSGTEGYTF.

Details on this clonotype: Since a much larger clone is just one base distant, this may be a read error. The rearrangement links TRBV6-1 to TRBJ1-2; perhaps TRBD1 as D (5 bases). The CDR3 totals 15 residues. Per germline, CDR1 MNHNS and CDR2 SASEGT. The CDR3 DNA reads TGTGCCAGAAGTGAAGTGGCAGGGACTAACTATGGCTACACCTTC. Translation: CARSEVAGTNYGYTF.